This T cell receptor (beta chain) was documented in a study of spatial heterogeneity in lung cancer. Study information: There were, on average, more than eight raw-read appearances for each unique TCR and UMI combination.

The study's findings and limits: How many expanded intratumoral alpha and beta TCRs were present tracked the tumor mutation count, which was a count of nonsynonymous mutations. Estimates put coverage of tumor T cells near 7% for alpha and roughly 13% for beta chains.

As for time point: sample taken at primary tumor resection. Untreated early-stage non-small cell lung cancer patients, over 55 in total, were the donors. Remarks on this clonotype: The antigen is undetermined.

Every TCR cDNA molecule bore its own unique molecular identifier. TCRdb called the 5' RACE reads again in MiXCR, with one record for every CDR3 protein. The repertoire holds about 29,000 distinct CDR3 sequences, with more than 5.5% as singletons. After removal of 10 bases from V and 4 bases from J, the junction contained 9 bases not matched to a gene. Germline V gene lookup returns CDR1 ENHRY and CDR2 SYGVKD. The CDR3 has 15 residues. The clonotype was recovered from a male donor with early-stage non-small cell lung cancer. The V gene is TRBV10-3, the J gene TRBJ2-5; 13 bases are shared with TRBD2. The material was lung tumor tissue, obtained at surgery. The CDR3 reads CATGTSGEGRETQYF. DNA for the CDR3: TGTGCCACCGGGACTAGCGGGGAGGGACGAGAGACCCAGTACTTC.